Listed below are T cell receptor beta chains from one sample, sequenced in a study of chemoradiotherapy in HPV16-positive cancers. Measured with immunoSEQ multiplex PCR; TCRdb has only the in-frame clones, and not every one. Among about 68,000 clones listed, about nine tenths were seen once. Sequences were derived from blood, sampled from a patient who underwent chemoradiotherapy. These receptors all come from a human donor with HPV-associated anogenital cancer. CDR3s include the opening cysteine and the closing phenylalanine or tryptophan. The order of the fields is CDR3 protein, V gene, D gene. D genes are given only for firm matches.

CDR3: CASSLPGGFTSYNEQFF; V: TRBV5-4; D: -
CDR3: CASSVPGTGVGEQFF; V: TRBV5-1; D: TRBD1
CDR3: CASSSNRDRVDEKLFF; V: TRBV7-9; D: TRBD1
CDR3: CASRTLAGGLDEQFF; V: TRBV5-1; D: TRBD2
CDR3: CASSLDRALLSGTF; V: TRBV7-2; D: -
CDR3: CASSLSGYYGYTF; V: TRBV5-6; D: -
CDR3: CASSVRGDRPYEQYF; V: TRBV2; D: -
CDR3: CASSLYQSHGYTF; V: TRBV27; D: -
CDR3: CASSSGLAGSDTQYF; V: TRBV7-8; D: TRBD2
CDR3: CASKIEVAGAREQYF; V: TRBV6-5; D: TRBD2
CDR3: CASRSGINSPLHF; V: TRBV6-1; D: -
CDR3: CASSFRDRAPYEQYF; V: TRBV5-1; D: TRBD1
CDR3: CASSAGTVATNEKLFF; V: TRBV25-1; D: TRBD1
CDR3: CASSLDVLTYEQYF; V: TRBV5-1; D: -
CDR3: CASSLEAGNTEAFF; V: TRBV11-2; D: -
CDR3: CATSTRGVEQYF; V: TRBV15; D: -
CDR3: CASSQTGTTNEKLFF; V: TRBV4-1; D: -
CDR3: CASSLWVVGPGRETQYF; V: TRBV5-4; D: -
CDR3: CASSSPGVATNEKLFF; V: TRBV10-2; D: -
CDR3: CASSSGLYNEQFF; V: TRBV7-9; D: TRBD2
CDR3: CASSQGAPYQPQHF; V: TRBV2; D: -
CDR3: CAASGTSGDNEQFF; V: TRBV21-1; D: -
CDR3: CATRGGGTNEQFF; V: TRBV10-3; D: TRBD2
CDR3: CASVGLGTRREQYF; V: TRBV10-2; D: TRBD2
CDR3: CASSLDPGMNTEAFF; V: TRBV11-2; D: -
CDR3: CASSYSKRGALYGYTF; V: TRBV6-5; D: -
CDR3: CASSERAPGQLYEQYF; V: TRBV10-2; D: TRBD1
CDR3: CASSLAPRTGRSYEQYF; V: TRBV7-2; D: TRBD1
CDR3: CASSGPGTGGRDTQYF; V: TRBV6-1; D: TRBD1
CDR3: CASSLSAGVVGYGYTF; V: TRBV7-8; D: -
CDR3: CASSSPEGMSTEAFF; V: TRBV5-1; D: -
CDR3: CASGEVHSTGELFF; V: TRBV4-2; D: -
CDR3: CASSLGGYMDTEAFF; V: TRBV5-5; D: -
CDR3: CASTRAGPGELFF; V: TRBV6-1; D: -
CDR3: CSARDPPGLFF; V: TRBV20-1; D: -
CDR3: CASTWGEGAHQYF; V: TRBV5-6; D: -
CDR3: CASSLTSGTVLFGTDTQYF; V: TRBV14; D: TRBD1
CDR3: CASSLRAFDQPQHF; V: TRBV5-5; D: -
CDR3: CAWSFGTGGGTDTQYF; V: TRBV30; D: TRBD1
CDR3: CASSQDWGGYAYF; V: TRBV14; D: TRBD2
CDR3: CASSRGGWTREQYF; V: TRBV7-8; D: TRBD2
CDR3: CASSRVEGKLFF; V: TRBV11-2; D: -
CDR3: CASSFNGGGTPHNVLTF; V: TRBV5-4; D: -
CDR3: CASSLDFTSTEAFF; V: TRBV11-2; D: -
CDR3: CASSSHGYYGYTF; V: TRBV6-5; D: -
CDR3: CASRLGDTEVTNYGYTF; V: TRBV5-1; D: -